The 25 T cell receptor beta chains below come from one sample, sequenced in a study of T-cell memory formation after mild COVID-19. MiXCR was run by TCRdb on the 5' RACE reads, yielding one entry per CDR3 protein. The table has 300,000 to 400,000 distinct CDR3 sequences, 25% to 30% seen once. The sequenced material came from PBMCs or a T cell subset sorted from them (not recorded which). The receptors were sampled from an adult woman who had mild COVID-19 (a few samples of this study predate the infection). Cell type and time point are not known.

This clonotype occurred a few times. The chain has TRBV9 and TRBJ2-5; D is possibly TRBD1 (6 bases). Looked up from germline, CDR1 is SGDLS and CDR2 is YYNGEE. The CDR3 is 15 residues long. V was trimmed by 4 bases and J by 5 bases, leaving 18 bases between them. The CDR3 sequence is CASSPGVGRIETQYF. CDR3 nucleotides: TGTGCCAGCAGCCCAGGGGTTGGCAGGATCGAGACCCAGTACTTC.

This chain joins TRBV29-1 and TRBJ2-5; D might be TRBD2 (6 bases). This CDR3 contains 13 residues. Trimming removed 7 bases from V and 6 bases from J, with 18 bases in between. CDR1 SQVTM and CDR2 ANQGSEA come from the germline V gene. Here the CDR3 DNA reads TGCAGCGAGGGGACTTGGGAAGAGAAGACCCAGTACTTC. Its protein product is CSEGTWEEKTQYF. Full variable domain (missing parts from reference TRBV29-1 and TRBJ2-5): SAVISQKPSRDICQRGTSLTIQCQVDSQVTMMFWYRQQPGQSLTLIATANQGSEATYESGFVIDKFPISRPNLTFSTLTVSNMSPEDSSIYLCSEGTWEEKTQYFGPGTRLLVL.

This clonotype has a handful of counts. The V and J genes are TRBV7-2 and TRBJ2-7; possible D gene TRBD2, 7 bases. Looked up from germline, CDR1 is SGHTA and CDR2 is FQGNSA. This CDR3 is built from 15 residues. Trimming removed 5 bases at V and 2 bases at J, with 16 bases between. The CDR3 sequence is CASSPGGGPPYEQYF. The DNA for the CDR3 is TGTGCCAGCAGCCCGGGGGGCGGGCCACCCTACGAGCAGTACTTC.

The table lists this clonotype with a few counts. The genes are TRBV27 and TRBJ2-3, with a possible D match to TRBD2 (6 bases). The germline CDR1 and CDR2 sequences are MNHEY and SMNVEV (reference sequence). V was cut by 7 bases and J by 4 bases, with 18 bases left in between. This CDR3 comprises 15 residues. The CDR3 nucleotides are TGTGCCAGCAATAACCGCGGGGAATGGGCAGATACGCAGTATTTT. It translates to CASNNRGEWADTQYF.

CDR3: CASRVGSYTEAFF. The DNA for the CDR3 is TGTGCCAGTAGGGTTGGTTCCTACACTGAAGCTTTCTTT. The chain carries TRBV6-6 and TRBJ1-1; D gene ambiguous. This CDR3 spans 13 amino acids. The V gene's germline CDR1 is MNHNY and CDR2 SVGAGI (reference sequence). The V and J ends lost 9 bases and 3 bases respectively, with 14 bases between them.

This clonotype was counted a few times. V gene TRBV2 combines with J gene TRBJ2-5; TRBD1 is a possible D gene (6 bases). This CDR3 is built from 16 residues. V was shortened by 8 bases and J by 2 bases, with 21 bases between the two germline ends. CDR1 and CDR2 from the germline V gene are SNHLY and FYNNEI. This chain's CDR3 is CASRPATGPRQETQYF. DNA of the CDR3: TGTGCCAGCCGACCCGCAACAGGGCCTCGGCAAGAGACCCAGTACTTC.

This chain links TRBV4-1 with TRBJ2-7; a possible D gene is TRBD1 (6 bases). V lost 3 bases to trimming and J lost 3 bases, with 9 bases between them. The CDR3 has 13 amino acids. CDR1 and CDR2 (germline): MGHRA, YSYEKL. Here the CDR3 DNA reads TGCGCCAGCAGCCAGGGGGCTTACTACGAGCAGTACTTC. As protein: CASSQGAYYEQYF.

The genes are TRBV2 and TRBJ2-7; 10 positions match TRBD2. The length of the CDR3 is 14 residues. Germline V gene sequence: CDR1 SNHLY, CDR2 FYNNEI. Losses at the gene ends were 9 bases for V and 1 base for J; bases not matched to a gene: 6. The CDR3 is CASLLAGESYEQYF. Here the CDR3 DNA reads TGTGCCAGTCTGCTAGCGGGAGAATCCTACGAGCAGTACTTC.

The V gene is TRBV5-1, the J gene TRBJ1-1; D unresolved. This CDR3 comprises 13 residues. CDR1 is SGHRS, CDR2 YFSETQ, per germline. The germline V and J ends were trimmed by 0 bases and 5 bases, with 8 bases remaining between them. CDR3 DNA sequence: TGCGCCAGCAGCTTGGACGATCTAACTGAAGCTTTCTTT. This translates into CASSLDDLTEAFF.

This chain connects TRBV11-3 to TRBJ2-5, with 12 nucleotides matching TRBD1. In germline, CDR1 is SGHNT, CDR2 YENEEA. The ends lost 1 base at V and 5 bases at J; junction bases unmatched: 11. The CDR3 contains 18 residues. This CDR3 reads CASSLGDRDRGRRETQYF. The CDR3 DNA sequence: TGTGCCAGCAGCTTAGGCGACCGGGACAGGGGGCGCAGGGAGACCCAGTACTTC.

This clonotype has just a few counts. J is TRBJ2-2 and V is TRBV7-9; D is possibly TRBD2 (6 bases). CDR1 and CDR2 from the germline V gene are SEHNR and FQNEAQ (reference sequence). Deletions cut 4 bases from V and 0 bases from J, with 12 bases between. CDR3 length: 16 residues. The CDR3 is CASSSPSGANTGELFF. In nucleotides, the CDR3 is TGTGCCAGCAGCTCGCCCTCGGGAGCGAACACCGGGGAGCTGTTTTTT.

The chain joins TRBV5-6 to TRBJ2-1, with 10 bases matching TRBD2. The CDR3 sequence is 15 residues long. Germline V gene data show CDR1 as SGHDT and CDR2 as YYEEEE. Trimming cost V 4 bases and J 5 bases; bases outside gene matches: 6. CDR3 DNA: TGTGCCAGCAGCCTTAGGACTAGCGGACACAATGAGCAGTTCTTC. Amino acid sequence: CASSLRTSGHNEQFF.

This clonotype was seen a few times. The rearrangement uses TRBV6-1 and TRBJ2-3; TRBD2 matches at 7 bases. Germline V gene data show CDR1 as MNHNS and CDR2 as SASEGT. The CDR3 length is 15 residues. Germline trimming cut 2 bases from V and 4 bases from J; bases unmatched to any gene: 6. The CDR3 protein is CASSETGGPPDTQYF. The CDR3 nucleotides are TGTGCCAGCAGTGAAACGGGGGGACCCCCAGATACGCAGTATTTT.

The genes are TRBV5-1 and TRBJ1-1, with no clear D. V gave up 5 bases and J gave up 0 bases, with 11 bases separating them. Germline V gene sequence: CDR1 SGHRS, CDR2 YFSETQ. The CDR3 sequence is 14 residues long. The chain's CDR3 is CASSFGRMNTEAFF. CDR3 nucleotide sequence: TGCGCCAGCAGTTTTGGACGAATGAACACTGAAGCTTTCTTT.

This clonotype has only a few counts. V gene TRBV29-1 combines with J gene TRBJ2-4, with D possibly being TRBD1 (5 bases). Germline V gene data show CDR1 as SQVTM and CDR2 as ANQGSEA. V was clipped by 1 base and J by 8 bases, with 9 bases between them. The CDR3 runs 12 residues. Here the CDR3 reads CSVEGQGYIQYF. The DNA of the CDR3 is TGCAGCGTTGAAGGCCAGGGCTACATTCAGTACTTC.

The chain combines TRBV7-9 with TRBJ2-1; D not certain. The CDR3 consists of 17 residues. Germline lookup yields CDR1 SEHNR and CDR2 FQNEAQ (reference sequence). The V and J ends lost 2 bases and 0 bases respectively, with 14 bases between them. The CDR3, as DNA: TGTGCCAGCAGCTTATCCCCGCCGGACCCCTCCTACAATGAGCAGTTCTTC. Protein sequence: CASSLSPPDPSYNEQFF.

The V gene is TRBV5-1, the J gene TRBJ1-4; TRBD1 matches at 10 bases. This CDR3 has 14 residues. The germline gives CDR1 SGHRS, CDR2 YFSETQ. The V gene end was trimmed by 4 bases and the J gene end by 8 bases; junction bases not matched to a gene: 5. This chain's CDR3 is CASSTGTGEEKLFF. In DNA form, the CDR3 reads TGCGCCAGCAGCACCGGGACAGGGGAGGAAAAACTGTTTTTT.

The V gene is TRBV12-3 or TRBV12-4, the J gene TRBJ2-1; TRBD1 aligns across 9 bases. CDR3 size: 16 residues. V lost 3 bases and J lost 3; bases outside the gene matches: 6. The CDR3 DNA reads as TGTGCCAGCAGTTTGGCTCGGACAGGGGTCTACAATGAGCAGTTCTTC. Protein product: CASSLARTGVYNEQFF.

This clonotype has more than one count but fewer than ten. V and J are TRBV12-3 or TRBV12-4 and TRBJ2-3; weak D call: TRBD2 (5 bases). Trimming took 3 bases from V and 3 from J, leaving 7 bases between them. This CDR3 spans 13 amino acids. The CDR3 bases are TGTGCCAGCAGTTTGAGGGAGACAGATACGCAGTATTTT. Its protein product is CASSLRETDTQYF.

The CDR3 nucleotides are TGTGCCAGCAGCTTCGATCTACAGGGTGCGGGGACCCAGTACTTC. Translation: CASSFDLQGAGTQYF. The genes are TRBV7-2 and TRBJ2-5; tentative D call: TRBD1 (6 bases). CDR3 size: 15 residues. Germline V gene lookup returns CDR1 SGHTA and CDR2 FQGNSA. The germline V and J ends were trimmed by 3 bases and 7 bases, with 18 bases remaining between them.

The J gene is TRBJ1-1, the V gene TRBV12-3 or TRBV12-4; the D gene is possibly TRBD1 (6 bases). V was pared by 6 bases and J by 2 bases, with 16 bases between. The CDR3 totals 15 residues. The CDR3 DNA reads TGTGCCAGCAGGCTACAGGGACTGGTAAACACTGAAGCTTTCTTT. This translates into CASRLQGLVNTEAFF.

The chain couples TRBV20-1 to TRBJ2-2; the match to TRBD1 covers 8 bases. V trimming: 3 bases; J trimming: 6 bases; junction bases outside the gene matches: 12. The CDR3 has 16 residues. Looked up from germline, CDR1 is DFQATT and CDR2 is SNEGSKA (reference sequence). CDR3: CSARDSRQGLAGELFF. The CDR3 coding sequence is TGCAGTGCTAGGGACTCGAGACAGGGGCTCGCCGGGGAGCTGTTTTTT.

This clonotype was seen only a few times. The rearrangement uses TRBV6-6 and TRBJ2-7; D remains ambiguous. The CDR3 runs to 12 residues. CDR1 MNHNY and CDR2 SVGAGI come from the germline V gene (reference sequence). Trimming took 10 bases from V and 2 from J, leaving 12 bases between them. CDR3 coding DNA: TGTGCCACCCGGCCAGGTGCCTACGAGCAGTACTTC. Its protein is CATRPGAYEQYF.

This chain links TRBV5-1 with TRBJ1-1, with unresolved D. Germline CDR1 reads SGHRS; CDR2 reads YFSETQ. V dropped 0 bases and J dropped 8 bases, with 8 bases sitting between them. The CDR3 runs 12 residues. The CDR3 reads CASSLGNSEAFF. The CDR3 DNA is TGCGCCAGCAGCTTGGGTAACTCCGAAGCTTTCTTT.

The table lists this clonotype with a few counts. The rearrangement joins TRBV7-6 to TRBJ1-2; 7 nucleotides agree with TRBD1. Unmatched junction bases numbered 6, after V lost 7 bases and J lost 4 bases. This CDR3 contains 13 residues. CDR1 SGHVS and CDR2 FNYEAQ come from the germline V gene. The CDR3 sequence is CASNNRGAYGYTF. The CDR3 coding sequence is TGTGCCAGCAACAACAGGGGAGCCTATGGCTACACCTTC. The whole variable domain, remainder taken from reference TRBV7-6 and TRBJ1-2, is GAGVSQSPRYKVTKRGQDVALRCDPISGHVSLYWYRQALGQGPEFLTYFNYEAQQDKSGLPNDRFSAERPEGSISTLTIQRTEQRDSAMYRCASNNRGAYGYTFGSGTRLTVV.